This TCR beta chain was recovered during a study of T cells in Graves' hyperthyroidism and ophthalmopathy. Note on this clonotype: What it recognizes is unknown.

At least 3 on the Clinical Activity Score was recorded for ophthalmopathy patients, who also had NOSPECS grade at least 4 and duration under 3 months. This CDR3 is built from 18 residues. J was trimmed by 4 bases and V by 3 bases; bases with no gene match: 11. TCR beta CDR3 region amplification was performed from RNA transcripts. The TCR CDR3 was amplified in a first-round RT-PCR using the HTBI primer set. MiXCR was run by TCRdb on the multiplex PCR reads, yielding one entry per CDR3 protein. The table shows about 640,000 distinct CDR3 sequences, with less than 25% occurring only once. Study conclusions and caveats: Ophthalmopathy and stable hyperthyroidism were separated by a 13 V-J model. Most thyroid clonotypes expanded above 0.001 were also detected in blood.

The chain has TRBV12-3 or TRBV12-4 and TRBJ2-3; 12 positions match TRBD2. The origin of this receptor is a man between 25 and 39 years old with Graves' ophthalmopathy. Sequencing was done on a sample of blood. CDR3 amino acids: CASSFRASGRARADTQYF. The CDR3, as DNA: TGTGCCAGCAGTTTTCGGGCTAGCGGGAGGGCCAGGGCAGATACGCAGTATTTT.